These 9 T cell receptor beta chains were sequenced from one sample in a study of lymphopenia after photon versus proton radiotherapy (dated by TCRdb to between 2019 and 2020). Library generation was performed with the immunoSEQ multiplex PCR assay. TCRdb mirrors the immuneACCESS table, restricted to in-frame sequences. Some clones are absent from its copies; in checked studies, under half trace to an unresolved V gene, and the reason for the others is unknown. The sample data list about 55,000 clones, and about 81% of these were observed just once. The ten largest make up about 1.9% of the sample. Sequenced material: peripheral blood, taken from a patient treated with proton-based radiotherapy. These receptors all come from a man between 60 and 75 years old with pancreatic cancer.

The CDR3 DNA sequence: TGTGCCAGCAGCTTGGACCTTCGCCGGCCCCAGCATTTT. It codes for CASSLDLRRPQHF. The chain employs TRBV7-2 and TRBJ1-5, with no clear D. The germline CDR1 and CDR2 sequences are SGHTA and FQGNSA. This CDR3 has 13 residues. The germline V and J ends were trimmed by 3 bases and 9 bases, with 12 bases remaining between them.

V and J are TRBV5-1 and TRBJ2-3, with D uncertain. Trimming took 0 bases from V and 2 from J, leaving 7 bases between them. The germline CDR1 and CDR2 sequences are SGHRS and YFSETQ. The CDR3 spans 14 residues. The CDR3 spells CASSLGHDTDTQYF. Here the CDR3 DNA reads TGCGCCAGCAGCTTGGGACACGACACAGATACGCAGTATTTT.

This chain joins TRBV18 and TRBJ1-5; weak D call: TRBD1 (6 bases). There are 14 residues in the CDR3. Germline V CDR1 and CDR2: KGHSH, LQKENI. Trimming removed 3 bases from V and 9 bases from J, with 15 bases in between. CDR3 sequence: CASSPSTGSRPQHF. The CDR3 DNA sequence: TGTGCCAGCTCACCCTCGACAGGCTCCCGGCCCCAGCATTTT.

The J gene is TRBJ1-2, the V gene TRBV10-3; unclear D gene. Deletions cut 4 bases from V and 8 bases from J, with 11 bases between. The CDR3 runs to 12 residues. The germline V gene encodes CDR1 ENHRY and CDR2 SYGVKD. CDR3 in amino acids: CAISADGTGYTF. CDR3 in DNA: TGTGCCATCAGTGCAGACGGAACAGGCTACACCTTC.

This chain links TRBV4-2 with TRBJ2-7; no clear D gene. This CDR3 is 13 amino acids long. The V gene lost 0 bases and the J gene lost 5 bases, with 8 bases spanning the gap. Germline V lookup: CDR1 LGHNA, CDR2 YNFKEQ. The CDR3 sequence is CASSQESGNEQYF. The DNA of the CDR3 is TGTGCCAGCAGCCAAGAGTCCGGAAACGAGCAGTACTTC.

This chain connects TRBV6-1 to TRBJ1-2; tentative D call: TRBD1 (6 bases). Germline V gene sequence: CDR1 MNHNS, CDR2 SASEGT. Trimming shortened V by 2 bases and J by 6 bases, and 19 bases separated the two germline ends. The CDR3 totals 16 residues. The CDR3 protein is CASSELSLLKGDGYTF. CDR3 nucleotide sequence: TGTGCCAGCAGTGAACTCTCCCTGTTGAAGGGGGATGGCTACACCTTC.

The chain uses TRBV19 and TRBJ2-1; no clear D. Germline-derived CDR1 and CDR2 are LNHDA and SQIVND (reference sequence). This CDR3 comprises 11 residues. With 2 bases removed from V and 8 bases from J, the gap between germline ends came to 4 bases. The CDR3 nucleotides read TGTGCCAGTAGTATAAGCGATGAGCAGTTCTTC. It encodes CASSISDEQFF.

The chain uses TRBV28 and TRBJ1-2; D remains unclear. V lost 2 bases, J lost 4 bases, and 5 bases lay in between. Per germline, CDR1 MDHEN and CDR2 SYDVKM. CDR3 length equals 12 residues. The CDR3 nucleotides read TGTGCCAGCAGTTTAAGTAGCTATGGCTACACCTTC. Translating gives CASSLSSYGYTF.

This clone was detected only a few times. The genes are TRBV5-6 and TRBJ1-4; TRBD1 matches at 10 bases. CDR1 is SGHDT, CDR2 YYEEEE, per germline. V was pared by 4 bases and J by 7 bases, with 7 bases of the junction left unmatched. The CDR3 extends over 15 amino acids. In nucleotides, the CDR3 is TGTGCCAGCAGCACCTGGACAGGGGGAAGTGAAAAACTGTTTTTT. Translation gives CASSTWTGGSEKLFF.